A selection of T cell receptor beta chains follows, all from one sample in a study of shared clonotypes between healthy human individuals. TCRdb's table, derived via immunoSEQ multiplex PCR, lists solely in-frame clones and lacks some. In the table there are about 2.5 million clones, just under 95% of which are singletons. The sample taken for sequencing was naive CD4+ T cells from PBMCs. These receptors were taken from a man between 18 and 35 years old in good health. Some clones in this sample may be carry-over from other donors' samples. The CDR3 runs from the conserved cysteine through the conserved F or W. The D gene is left open where the match is weak. Clone size is given for some rows only: seen once, a few or many times, or a class if the clone is expanded.

>TRBV19|TRBJ1-2|.|.
CASSILRDSNYGYTF
TGTGCCAGTAGTATTTTGCGGGACTCTAACTATGGCTACACCTTC
>TRBV7-2|TRBJ2-7|once|TRBD2
CASSFQRGSYEQYF
TGTGCCAGCAGCTTTCAGCGGGGCTCCTACGAGCAGTACTTC
>TRBV4-3|TRBJ1-2|.|.
CASSQDGNRDYGYTF
TGCGCCAGCAGCCAAGATGGCAACAGAGACTATGGCTACACCTTC
>TRBV7-9|TRBJ2-1|.|.
CASSPRGSYNEQFF
TGTGCCAGCAGCCCGCGCGGGTCCTACAATGAGCAGTTCTTC
>TRBV7-9|TRBJ2-2|.|.
CASLLGATGELFF
TGTGCCAGCTTATTGGGAGCCACCGGGGAGCTGTTTTTT
>TRBV7-2|TRBJ2-2|.|.
CASSLVGGPYTGELFF
TGTGCCAGCAGCCTTGTGGGGGGGCCGTACACCGGGGAGCTGTTTTTT
>TRBV7-2|TRBJ2-1|.|.
CASSLDSSSYNEQFF
TGTGCCAGCAGCCTCGACTCCAGCTCCTACAATGAGCAGTTCTTC
>TRBV28|TRBJ2-5|.|.
CASSSTRETQYF
TGTGCCAGCAGTTCAACCCGGGAGACCCAGTACTTC
>TRBV27|TRBJ2-3|.|.
CASSSQTSSNPGSRRDTQYF
TGTGCCAGCAGTTCTCAGACTAGTAGTAACCCCGGCTCACGGCGGGATACGCAGTATTTT
>TRBV9|TRBJ2-2|.|TRBD1
CASSPRGQPNTGELFF
TGTGCCAGCAGCCCCAGGGGACAGCCGAACACCGGGGAGCTGTTTTTT
>TRBV28|TRBJ2-7|.|.
CASSSNYGEQYF
TGTGCCAGCAGTTCAAACTACGGGGAGCAGTACTTC
>TRBV5-1|TRBJ2-5|.|.
CASSRSGPEETQYF
TGCGCCAGCAGCAGGTCGGGGCCCGAAGAGACCCAGTACTTC
>TRBV7-8|TRBJ1-5|.|TRBD1
CASSLGGPGQGFSQPQHF
TGTGCCAGCAGCTTGGGAGGACCGGGACAGGGGTTTAGTCAGCCCCAGCATTTT
>TRBV7-9|TRBJ2-2|.|.
CASSRGVTGELFF
TGTGCCAGCAGCCGGGGAGTCACCGGGGAGCTGTTTTTT
>TRBV7-9|TRBJ1-2|.|.
CASSFSSRGYTF
TGTGCCAGCAGCTTCTCGAGTCGTGGCTACACCTTC
>TRBV19|TRBJ2-5|.|.
CASSTDTTSGSTQYF
TGTGCCAGTAGTACGGATACGACTTCAGGGAGTACCCAGTACTTC